The rows below give T cell receptor beta chains drawn from one sample of a study of regulatory T cells in long-lasting Graves disease. TCRdb analysed the multiplex PCR reads with MiXCR anew, one entry per CDR3 protein. This table has fewer than 350,000 distinct CDR3 sequences, 15% to 20% appearing once. The sample consisted of peripheral blood mononuclear cells (PBMCs), taken at new diagnosis, from a patient treated with antithyroid drugs. The receptor set was obtained from a female donor with Graves disease. CDR3s include the opening cysteine and the closing phenylalanine or tryptophan. The order of the fields is clone size, D gene, V gene, J gene, CDR3 protein, CDR3 DNA. The D gene is left open where the match is weak. Only some rows state a clone size, as once, few, many or a class for expanded clones.

NA	NA	TRBV20-1	TRBJ1-1	CSARDTWDHDTEASF	TGCAGTGCCAGAGACACCTGGGACCACGACACTGAAGCTTCCTTT
NA	TRBD2	TRBV20-1	TRBJ2-7	CSASHPSGMTYEQYF	TGCAGTGCTAGTCATCCTAGCGGGATGACCTACGAGCAGTACTTC
many	NA	TRBV12-3/TRBV12-4	TRBJ2-7	CASSSPLAPYEQYF	TGTGCCAGCAGTTCCCCTTTAGCCCCCTACGAGCAGTACTTC
NA	NA	TRBV20-1	TRBJ2-4	CSARDTNRGNIQYF	TGCAGTGCTAGAGATACTAACCGAGGAAACATTCAGTACTTC
few	TRBD1	TRBV12-3/TRBV12-4	TRBJ2-7	CASRDRGRDPYF	TGTGCCAGCAGAGACAGGGGTAGGGATCCGTACTTC
many	TRBD2	TRBV5-1	TRBJ2-7	CASRFDGTRNYEQYF	TGCGCCAGCAGATTCGATGGGACTAGGAACTACGAGCAGTACTTC
NA	NA	TRBV19	TRBJ1-1	CATRGGATDTEAFF	TGTGCTACAAGGGGGGGGGCGACGGACACTGAAGCTTTCTTT
many	NA	TRBV20-1	TRBJ1-5	CSAKDSNSNQPQHF	TGCAGTGCTAAGGACAGTAATTCCAATCAGCCCCAGCATTTT
many	NA	TRBV4-2	TRBJ2-7	CASSQDLRTYEQYF	TGTGCCAGCAGCCAAGATCTCAGGACCTACGAGCAGTACTTC
many	NA	TRBV28	TRBJ1-4	CASTLQGNDEKLFF	TGTGCCAGCACCCTGCAGGGTAACGATGAAAAACTGTTTTTT
many	NA	TRBV10-3	TRBJ1-5	CAISEGGPGNQPQHF	TGTGCCATCAGTGAGGGGGGCCCCGGGAATCAGCCCCAGCATTTT
few	TRBD2	TRBV4-1	TRBJ2-3	CASSQSPLAAGTDTQYF	TGCGCCAGCAGCCAATCACCCCTAGCGGCCGGCACAGATACGCAGTATTTT
NA	TRBD2	TRBV4-1	TRBJ2-7	CASSHSPRLAGTHEQYF	TGCGCCAGCAGCCACTCCCCAAGGTTAGCGGGAACCCACGAGCAGTACTTC
NA	TRBD1	TRBV14	TRBJ1-2	CASSQRSRQGGYGYTF	TGTGCCAGCAGCCAGCGCTCCCGACAGGGCGGCTATGGCTACACCTTC
many	NA	TRBV20-1	TRBJ2-5	CSARDDSGGRVQETQYF	TGCAGTGCTAGAGATGACTCTGGCGGACGGGTCCAAGAGACCCAGTACTTC
many	TRBD2	TRBV28	TRBJ2-7	CASSLPRTSATSYEQYF	TGTGCCAGCAGTTTACCCAGGACTAGCGCGACCTCCTACGAGCAGTACTTC
many	NA	TRBV20-1	TRBJ1-1	CSAGGIQGQPEAFF	TGCAGTGCTGGGGGGATACAGGGCCAACCTGAAGCTTTCTTT
NA	NA	TRBV15	TRBJ1-1	CATSRGSGTDNTEAFF	TGTGCCACCAGCAGAGGGTCGGGGACTGACAACACTGAAGCTTTCTTT
many	NA	TRBV11-2	TRBJ2-1	CASSFGPTNNEQFF	TGTGCCAGCAGCTTCGGACCGACAAACAATGAGCAGTTCTTC
many	TRBD1	TRBV12-3/TRBV12-4	TRBJ1-2	CASSRGFGQGSGYTF	TGTGCCAGCAGCCGGGGGTTTGGACAGGGTAGTGGCTACACCTTC
few	TRBD1	TRBV29-1	TRBJ1-4	CSGVGQGPNEKLFF	TGCAGCGGGGTAGGACAGGGGCCTAATGAAAAACTGTTTTTT
NA	NA	TRBV7-2	TRBJ2-7	CASSFLSSDSYEQYF	TGTGCCAGCAGCTTCCTATCTAGCGACTCCTACGAGCAGTACTTC
few	TRBD1	TRBV13	TRBJ2-7	CASSLGQGPISEQYF	TGTGCCAGCAGCCTTGGACAGGGTCCAATATCGGAGCAGTACTTC
NA	TRBD1	TRBV27	TRBJ2-1	CASSFGQGAYNEQFF	TGTGCCAGCAGTTTCGGGCAGGGGGCCTACAATGAGCAGTTCTTC
many	NA	TRBV20-1	TRBJ1-4	CSARVLSLATNEKLFF	TGCAGTGCTAGAGTGCTTTCCTTGGCAACTAATGAAAAACTGTTTTTT
NA	TRBD1	TRBV19	TRBJ2-7	CASSPSRGRLSYEQYF	TGTGCCAGTAGTCCCTCGAGGGGGCGGCTCTCCTACGAGCAGTACTTC
NA	NA	TRBV5-1	TRBJ1-6	CASSWTGPWESPLHF	TGCGCCAGCAGCTGGACGGGACCGTGGGAATCACCCCTCCACTTT
many	NA	TRBV11-2	TRBJ2-7	CASSTHGEQYF	TGTGCCAGCAGCACCCATGGCGAGCAGTACTTC
once	NA	TRBV28	TRBJ2-1	CASSLIQGGDEQFF	TGTGCCAGCAGTTTAATCCAGGGAGGCGATGAGCAGTTCTTC
few	NA	TRBV25-1	TRBJ2-7	CASSPAGSYEQYF	TGTGCCAGCAGTCCCGCGGGTTCCTACGAGCAGTACTTC
NA	NA	TRBV19	TRBJ2-3	CASSTGQTLDTQYF	TGTGCCAGTAGTACCGGACAGACCCTAGATACGCAGTATTTT
few	NA	TRBV3-1	TRBJ2-1	CASSPRDSSSYNEQFF	TGTGCCAGCAGCCCGAGGGACTCAAGCTCCTACAATGAGCAGTTCTTC
many	NA	TRBV20-1	TRBJ1-2	CSAPDGDGYTF	TGCAGTGCTCCGGACGGAGATGGCTACACCTTC
many	TRBD2	TRBV29-1	TRBJ2-5	CSITSERGVVETQYF	TGCAGCATAACCTCCGAGCGGGGGGTCGTTGAGACCCAGTACTTC
NA	TRBD2	TRBV6-2/TRBV6-3	TRBJ2-5	CASSSRESETQYF	TGTGCCAGCAGTTCGCGGGAGTCGGAGACCCAGTACTTC
many	TRBD2	TRBV28	TRBJ2-7	CASSPEGGRGYSSYEQYF	TGTGCCAGCAGCCCAGAGGGCGGGAGGGGTTACAGCTCCTACGAGCAGTACTTC
many	TRBD1	TRBV11-3	TRBJ2-3	CASSLGGQQANTQYF	TGTGCCAGCAGCTTAGGGGGACAGCAAGCAAATACGCAGTATTTT
many	NA	TRBV9	TRBJ2-1	CASSGVPYNEQFF	TGTGCCAGCAGCGGGGTCCCCTACAATGAGCAGTTCTTC
few	NA	TRBV7-2	TRBJ2-7	CASRPSGESYEQYF	TGTGCCAGCAGACCGTCGGGGGAGTCCTACGAGCAGTACTTC
NA	TRBD1	TRBV7-2	TRBJ1-3	CASSTYRGSGNTIYF	TGTGCCAGCAGCACCTACAGGGGCTCTGGAAACACCATATATTTT
NA	NA	TRBV5-8	TRBJ2-3	CARGTPSTDTQYF	TGTGCCAGAGGGACTCCGAGCACAGATACGCAGTATTTT
many	TRBD1	TRBV18	TRBJ1-1	CASSGQGGSEAFF	TGTGCCAGCTCCGGACAGGGAGGATCTGAAGCTTTCTTT
many	TRBD1	TRBV28	TRBJ1-5	CASSRGGGRNQPQHF	TGTGCCAGCAGCCGAGGGGGCGGGCGCAATCAGCCCCAGCATTTT
NA	NA	TRBV14	TRBJ2-7	CASSQDRAVQYF	TGTGCCAGCAGCCAAGATAGGGCGGTGCAGTACTTC
NA	TRBD2	TRBV6-1	TRBJ2-3	CASSEADGTSGSTDTQYF	TGTGCCAGCAGTGAAGCGGACGGGACTAGCGGGAGCACAGATACGCAGTATTTT
many	NA	TRBV28	TRBJ1-1	CASSLLSGEITEAFF	TGTGCCAGCAGTTTATTATCAGGGGAAATCACTGAAGCTTTCTTT
many	TRBD2	TRBV28	TRBJ2-5	CASSSIGLAGEGETQYF	TGTGCCAGCAGTTCAATCGGACTAGCGGGAGAGGGAGAGACCCAGTACTTC
many	NA	TRBV12-3/TRBV12-4	TRBJ1-2	CASSLLIQTYGYTF	TGTGCCAGCAGTTTATTGATCCAGACCTATGGCTACACCTTC
many	NA	TRBV5-1	TRBJ1-1	CASSLGPPRTEAFF	TGCGCCAGCAGCTTGGGTCCGCCTAGAACTGAAGCTTTCTTT
NA	NA	TRBV7-2	TRBJ2-2	CASLSDPNTGELFF	TGTGCCAGCCTGAGCGACCCGAACACCGGGGAGCTGTTTTTT
once	NA	TRBV7-2	TRBJ2-3	CASSLDGVWRPTDTQYF	TGTGCCAGCAGCTTAGATGGGGTTTGGCGGCCCACAGATACGCAGTATTTT